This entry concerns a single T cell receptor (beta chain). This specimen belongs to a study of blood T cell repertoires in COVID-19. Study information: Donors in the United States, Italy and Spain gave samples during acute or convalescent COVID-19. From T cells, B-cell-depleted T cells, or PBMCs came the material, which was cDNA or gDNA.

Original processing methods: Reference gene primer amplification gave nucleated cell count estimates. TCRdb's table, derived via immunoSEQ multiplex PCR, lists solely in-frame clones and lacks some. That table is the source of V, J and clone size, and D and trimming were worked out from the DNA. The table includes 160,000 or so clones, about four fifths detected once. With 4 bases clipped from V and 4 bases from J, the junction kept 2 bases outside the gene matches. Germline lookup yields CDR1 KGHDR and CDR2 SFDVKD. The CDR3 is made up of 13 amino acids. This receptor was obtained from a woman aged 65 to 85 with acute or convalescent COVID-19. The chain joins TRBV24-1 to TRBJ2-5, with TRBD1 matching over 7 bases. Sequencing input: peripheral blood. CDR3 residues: CATSEGTVETQYF. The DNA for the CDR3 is TGTGCCACCAGTGAAGGGACAGTAGAGACCCAGTACTTC.